This TCR beta chain was recorded in a study of T-cell reconstitution after alpha-beta-depleted transplantation in children. A library of TCRbeta sequences, prepared with unique molecular identifiers, was generated. From the PCR reads, TCRdb called clonotypes with MiXCR, one entry per CDR3 protein. Counted here are some 500,000 distinct CDR3 sequences, approximately 30% occurring once; the ten biggest clones make up less than 2.5%. The CDR3 length is 15 residues. The ends lost 4 bases at V and 0 bases at J; junction bases unmatched: 6. Germline CDR1 reads SGHRS; CDR2 reads YFSETQ. Source: PBMCs from the stem cell graft donor, taken from the stem cell graft. The sequence was collected from a human donor who donated a stem cell graft to a child with aplastic anemia. The chain has TRBV5-1 and TRBJ1-1; 7 nucleotides match TRBD1. The CDR3 bases are TGCGCCAGCAGCAGGACAGGAGAGATGAACACTGAAGCTTTCTTT. Its protein product is CASSRTGEMNTEAFF.